The 30 T cell receptor beta chains presented below share a single source sample, sequenced in a study of T cell responses to AZD1222 COVID-19 vaccine. Sequenced by immunoSEQ multiplex PCR; TCRdb stores in-frame clones only, minus some. This table holds around 120,000 clones, approximately 85% found once. Sample: peripheral blood, taken on day 0 of MenACWY control vaccination. The origin of the receptors is an adult in good health.

The V and J genes are TRBV28 and TRBJ1-6; D might be TRBD1 (5 bases). V shed 3 bases and J shed 6 bases, with 9 bases lying between them. This CDR3 is 14 amino acids long. Germline assignment: CDR1 MDHEN and CDR2 SYDVKM. The CDR3 is CASSFGDSNSPLHF. CDR3 in DNA: TGTGCCAGCAGTTTTGGAGACAGTAATTCACCCCTCCACTTT.

This chain connects TRBV6-5 to TRBJ1-3; the D is unclear. CDR1 and CDR2 from the germline V gene are MNHEY and SVGAGI. CDR3 size: 14 residues. Trimming cost V 5 bases and J 1 base, with 9 bases left between them. CDR3 coding DNA: TGTGCCAGCAGTCGAGCATTGTCTGGAAACACCATATATTTT. This translates into CASSRALSGNTIYF.

This clone appeared once. The chain is built from TRBV5-6 and TRBJ1-5; D not certain. The CDR3 covers 13 residues. The V and J ends lost 2 bases and 4 bases respectively, with 7 bases between them. Germline V CDR1 and CDR2: SGHDT, YYEEEE. This CDR3 is CASSFFLNQPQHF. CDR3 nucleotide sequence: TGTGCCAGCAGCTTCTTTCTAAATCAGCCCCAGCATTTT.

This clone was seen just once. V and J are TRBV12-3 or TRBV12-4 and TRBJ2-5; D is ambiguous. The CDR3 is 12 amino acids. V gave up 6 bases and J gave up 4 bases, with 9 bases separating them. Here the CDR3 reads CASSDWGETQYF. The CDR3 DNA reads TGTGCCAGCAGCGATTGGGGAGAGACCCAGTACTTC.

The gene calls are TRBV11-2 and TRBJ1-2; TRBD1 matches at 8 bases. This CDR3 has 16 residues. With 3 bases clipped from V and 8 bases from J, the junction kept 14 bases outside the gene matches. Germline-derived CDR1 and CDR2 are SGHAT and FQNNGV. The DNA of the CDR3 is TGTGCCAGCAGCTTCGATCGGGCAGGGGGCTTCTTAGGCTACACCTTC. This encodes CASSFDRAGGFLGYTF.

The rearrangement links TRBV13 to TRBJ2-5; D is unresolved. Between the trimmed V and J ends, which lost 2 bases and 7 bases, there was a span of 14 bases. The CDR3 extends over 14 amino acids. Germline V gene data show CDR1 as PRHDT and CDR2 as FYEKMQ (reference sequence). CDR3 sequence (DNA): TGTGCCAGCAGCTTAATCGGTTCAGTAGGGACCCAGTACTTC. Translation: CASSLIGSVGTQYF.

This chain connects TRBV7-9 to TRBJ1-4, with unresolved D. Germline CDR1 is SEHNR and CDR2 is FQNEAQ (reference sequence). The V gene lost 1 base and the J gene lost 10 bases, with 13 bases spanning the gap. The CDR3 sequence is 14 residues long. The CDR3 nucleotides are TGTGCCAGCAGCTTAGACTCGTTCCGCGTAAAACTGTTTTTT. Protein product: CASSLDSFRVKLFF.

The chain has TRBV12-3 or TRBV12-4 and TRBJ1-4, with D perhaps matching TRBD1 (6 bases). Trimming removed 6 bases at V and 5 bases at J, with 10 bases between. There are 13 residues in the CDR3. DNA of the CDR3: TGTGCCAGCAGCGGACAGCGGAATGAAAAACTGTTTTTT. It encodes CASSGQRNEKLFF.

This clone was found once. The CDR3 sequence: CASSIGQVRSNYGYTF. The DNA for the CDR3 is TGTGCCAGTAGTATAGGCCAGGTTAGGTCGAACTATGGCTACACCTTC. This chain joins TRBV19 and TRBJ1-2; no firm D call. CDR3 length equals 16 residues. In germline, CDR1 is LNHDA, CDR2 SQIVND (reference sequence). V lost 1 base to trimming and J lost 2 bases, with 14 bases between them.

The chain joins TRBV18 to TRBJ2-3; possibly TRBD1 for D (5 bases). The V and J ends lost 3 bases and 2 bases respectively, with 12 bases between them. The germline V gene has CDR1 KGHSH and CDR2 LQKENI. The CDR3 is 15 residues long. The CDR3 loop is CASSPTAIYTDTQYF. Here the CDR3 DNA reads TGTGCCAGCTCACCGACAGCGATCTACACAGATACGCAGTATTTT.

The genes are TRBV6-5 and TRBJ2-1; D unresolved. Trimming left V 2 bases short and J 1 base short, with 12 bases between. Germline CDR1 is MNHEY and CDR2 is SVGAGI. CDR3 size: 16 residues. As DNA, the CDR3 is TGTGCCAGCAGTTACGGTCGCAGGCGATCCTACAATGAGCAGTTCTTC. It specifies CASSYGRRRSYNEQFF.

This chain joins TRBV6-5 and TRBJ1-5; 8 bases are shared with TRBD1. CDR3 length equals 13 residues. V dropped 6 bases and J dropped 6; count of bases not matched to a gene: 4. Germline CDR1 is MNHEY and CDR2 is SVGAGI. The CDR3 DNA follows: TGTGCCAGCAGGGGACAGGCTAGTCAGCCCCAGCATTTT. Translated: CASRGQASQPQHF.

This clone is a singleton in its sample. The V and J genes are TRBV2 and TRBJ2-7, with a tentative D call TRBD1 (5 bases). Germline lookup yields CDR1 SNHLY and CDR2 FYNNEI. V was clipped by 3 bases and J by 1 base, with 10 bases between them. CDR3 length: 14 amino acids. For the CDR3, the DNA is TGTGCCAGCAGTGATGCTCAGGGTTCCTACGAGCAGTACTTC. It translates to CASSDAQGSYEQYF.

The chain recombines TRBV29-1 with TRBJ2-2; 7 positions match TRBD2. CDR1 and CDR2 (germline): SQVTM, ANQGSEA. The CDR3 has 14 amino acids. V was pared by 4 bases and J by 5 bases, with 7 bases of the junction left unmatched. CDR3 coding DNA: TGCAGCGTTGCTAGCGCGGGAGTTACCGGGGAGCTGTTTTTT. Its protein is CSVASAGVTGELFF.

This clone was detected only once. V and J are TRBV4-1 and TRBJ1-1; maybe TRBD1 (5 bases). The CDR3 extends over 13 amino acids. Trimming removed 1 base from V and 8 bases from J, with 11 bases in between. Germline V gene lookup returns CDR1 MGHRA and CDR2 YSYEKL. CDR3 residues: CASSQASGGEAFF. The DNA for the CDR3 is TGCGCCAGCAGCCAAGCGTCCGGGGGAGAAGCTTTCTTT.

The rearrangement uses TRBV10-2 and TRBJ2-7; 15 nucleotides line up with TRBD2. The germline V gene encodes CDR1 WSHSY and CDR2 SAAADI. V lost 4 bases, J lost 6 bases, and 4 bases stayed unmatched. The CDR3 consists of 15 residues. Written as DNA, the CDR3 is TGCGCCAGCAGTGGGACTAGCGGGAGGGCAAGCGAGCAGTACTTC. It translates to CASSGTSGRASEQYF.

The V gene is TRBV19, the J gene TRBJ1-4, with D unresolved. From germline, CDR1 is LNHDA and CDR2 SQIVND (reference sequence). CDR3 size: 14 residues. Trimming took off 3 bases at V and 4 bases at J, with 9 bases between the two ends. CDR3 loop: CASSIAARNEKLFF. CDR3 in DNA: TGTGCCAGTAGTATTGCGGCCCGTAATGAAAAACTGTTTTTT. Filled out from reference TRBV19 and TRBJ1-4, the complete variable domain reads DGGITQSPKYLFRKEGQNVTLSCEQNLNHDAMYWYRQDPGQGLRLIYYSQIVNDFQKGDIAEGYSVSREKKESFPLTVTSAQKNPTAFYLCASSIAARNEKLFFGSGTQLSVL.

The rearrangement links TRBV30 to TRBJ1-4; possible D gene TRBD1, 5 bases. Trimming shortened V by 1 base and J by 11 bases, and 14 bases separated the two germline ends. This CDR3 has 13 residues. Per germline, CDR1 GTSNPN and CDR2 SVGIG (reference sequence). CDR3 nucleotides: TGTGCCTGGAGTGGGGGCGCCTGGGCCAAACTGTTTTTT. It specifies CAWSGGAWAKLFF.

This clone is a singleton in its sample. This chain uses TRBV12-2 with TRBJ2-7; the DNA was not used to check the table's D call, TRBD2. TRBV12-2 represents a pseudogene. The length of the CDR3 is 15 residues. The CDR3 region is CASRLPVPISYEQYF. CDR3 nucleotides: TGTGCAAGTCGCTTACCGGTTCCGATCTCCTACGAGCAGTACTTC.

The rearrangement links TRBV21-1 to TRBJ2-1; TRBD2 reflects the table's D call only, with no check against the DNA. TRBV21-1 has pseudogene status. CDR3 length: 20 amino acids. CDR3 DNA: TGTGCCAGCAGCAAAGTTTGGCTAGCGGGAAGATATAGGTTTTACAATGAGCAGTTCTTC. Residues: CASSKVWLAGRYRFYNEQFF.

The V call is TRBV5-4, the J call TRBJ2-1, with 9 bases matching TRBD2. CDR1 and CDR2 from the germline V gene are SGHNT and YYREEE (reference sequence). V trimming: 4 bases; J trimming: 4 bases; junction bases outside the gene matches: 9. This CDR3 spans 16 amino acids. CDR3 nucleotide sequence: TGTGCCAGCAGCCCGGAGGGACTAGCAGAGTACAATGAGCAGTTCTTC. This encodes CASSPEGLAEYNEQFF. Full variable domain (remainder filled in from reference TRBV5-4 and TRBJ2-1): ETGVTQSPTHLIKTRGQQVTLRCSSQSGHNTVSWYQQALGQGPQFIFQYYREEENGRGNFPPRFSGLQFPNYSSELNVNALELDDSALYLCASSPEGLAEYNEQFFGPGTRLTVL.

This CDR3 reads CASSVGNGEGYGYTF. DNA of the CDR3: TGTGCCAGCAGCGTAGGTAATGGTGAAGGGTATGGCTACACCTTC. V and J are TRBV9 and TRBJ1-2; D is unresolved. Germline V gene sequence: CDR1 SGDLS, CDR2 YYNGEE. Trimming cost V 0 bases and J 5 bases, with 14 bases left between them. The length of the CDR3 is 15 residues.

The chain uses TRBV25-1 and TRBJ2-1, with TRBD1 identical over 10 bases. This CDR3 region has 13 residues. Germline V gene lookup returns CDR1 MGHDK and CDR2 SYGVNS. After removal of 3 bases from V and 7 bases from J, the junction contained 0 bases not matched to a gene. CDR3 DNA: TGTGCCAGCAGTGAGGACAGGGGGAATGAGCAGTTCTTC. This codes for CASSEDRGNEQFF. The whole variable domain, filled in from reference TRBV25-1 and TRBJ2-1, reads EADIYQTPRYLVIGTGKKITLECSQTMGHDKMYWYQQDPGMELHLIHYSYGVNSTEKGDLSSESTVSRIRTEHFPLTLESARPSHTSQYLCASSEDRGNEQFFGPGTRLTVL.

This clone has a single count. The gene calls are TRBV28 and TRBJ1-2, with D maybe TRBD1 (5 bases). Germline CDR1 and CDR2: MDHEN and SYDVKM. The V end was cut by 5 bases, the J end by 7 bases, with 11 bases between. This CDR3 has 12 residues. The CDR3 is CASSLGTFGYTF. The CDR3 DNA sequence: TGTGCCAGCAGTCTGGGGACCTTTGGCTACACCTTC.

This clone was seen just once. The chain recombines TRBV7-9 with TRBJ2-7; D is unresolved. Trimming removed 4 bases from V and 3 bases from J, with 4 bases in between. Germline values: CDR1 SEHNR, CDR2 FQNEAQ (reference sequence). The CDR3 runs to 11 residues. The CDR3 DNA follows: TGTGCCAGCAGCTCGTTCTACGAGCAGTACTTC. Residues: CASSSFYEQYF.

The CDR3 DNA reads TGTGCCAGTAGGCATAGCGGAACCACAGATACGCAGTATTTT. Protein sequence: CASRHSGTTDTQYF. The chain has TRBV19 and TRBJ2-3, with D possibly matching TRBD2 (6 bases). Germline V CDR1 and CDR2: LNHDA, SQIVND (reference sequence). V lost 6 bases, J lost 2 bases, and 12 bases lay in between. This CDR3 has 14 residues.

The chain is built from TRBV21-1 and TRBJ2-7; whether TRBD2, the table's D call, matches the DNA was not checked. TRBV21-1 is given as a pseudogene. The length of the CDR3 is 14 residues. This CDR3 reads CASSMDGDSYEQYF. Written as DNA, the CDR3 is TGTGCCAGCAGCATGGACGGGGACTCCTACGAGCAGTACTTC.

The chain is built from TRBV6-1 and TRBJ1-3; D is ambiguous. The CDR3 runs 14 residues. With 5 bases removed from V and 0 bases from J, the gap between germline ends came to 8 bases. CDR1 MNHNS and CDR2 SASEGT come from the germline V gene. CDR3 region: CASSYRSSGNTIYF. CDR3 nucleotide sequence: TGTGCCAGCAGTTATAGGAGCTCTGGAAACACCATATATTTT.

The gene calls are TRBV7-9 and TRBJ1-2; D is undetermined. The CDR3 sequence is 14 residues long. Germline V gene sequence: CDR1 SEHNR, CDR2 FQNEAQ (reference sequence). The ends were cut back, 5 bases at V and 8 bases at J, with 18 bases in the middle. The CDR3 sequence: CASSGQSGKGGYTF. CDR3 DNA: TGTGCCAGCAGCGGGCAGAGCGGGAAGGGAGGCTACACCTTC.

The CDR3 coding sequence is TGTGCCACCAGGGAAGGGGGTAGCTCCTACAATGAGCAGTTCTTC. It codes for CATREGGSSYNEQFF. This chain joins TRBV24-1 and TRBJ2-1; possible D gene TRBD1, 6 bases. V gave up 7 bases and J gave up 0 bases, with 12 bases separating them. The CDR3 has 15 residues. Germline CDR1 reads KGHDR; CDR2 reads SFDVKD.